Each of the 3 T cell receptor beta chains below was sequenced from the same sample in a study of blood T cell repertoires in COVID-19. Clones were read by immunoSEQ multiplex PCR, and TCRdb kept only the in-frame ones, dropping some. The table lists 350,000 to 450,000 clones, 70% to 90% of them singletons. Material: peripheral blood. These receptors originate from a woman aged 55-69 years with COVID-19, enrolled during active disease.

The chain uses TRBV5-1 and TRBJ1-6; a weak D match, TRBD1 (6 bases). The germline gives CDR1 SGHRS, CDR2 YFSETQ. There are 16 residues in the CDR3. With 4 bases removed from V and 7 bases from J, the gap between germline ends came to 18 bases. The CDR3 DNA sequence: TGCGCCAGCAGCGCCCAGGGGTCTCTTCAGAATTCACCCCTCCACTTT. Amino acid sequence: CASSAQGSLQNSPLHF.

This chain links TRBV9 with TRBJ1-1, with a weak D call TRBD1 (6 bases). Germline V gene lookup returns CDR1 SGDLS and CDR2 YYNGEE. The CDR3 runs to 14 residues. The V end was cut by 2 bases, the J end by 5 bases, with 13 bases between. CDR3 DNA sequence: TGTGCCAGCAGCGTCGGATCCCAGGGGACTGAAGCTTTCTTT. This gives the protein CASSVGSQGTEAFF.

The sample holds a few counts of this clone. The chain combines TRBV30 with TRBJ1-5; 7 nucleotides agree with TRBD1. This CDR3 is 14 amino acids long. Germline V gene sequence: CDR1 GTSNPN, CDR2 SVGIG (reference sequence). Trimming removed 3 bases from V and 0 bases from J; junction bases left unmatched: 2. The CDR3 region has the DNA TGTGCCTGGAGAGGACAGGCTAGCAATCAGCCCCAGCATTTT. This encodes CAWRGQASNQPQHF.